This is a list of T cell receptor beta chains from one sample in a study of graft-versus-host responses after intestinal transplantation. What these receptors recognize is not known. Sequenced by immunoSEQ multiplex PCR; TCRdb stores in-frame clones only, minus some. The sample carries 80,000 to 100,000 clones, roughly 90% recorded once. This specimen consisted of unstimulated CD4+ T cells sorted from spleen or lymph node cells, obtained before intestinal transplant. These receptors originate from a human donor who received an intestinal transplant. The CDR3 runs from the conserved cysteine through the conserved F or W. Fields, in order: D gene, J gene, clone size, V gene, CDR3 protein, CDR3 DNA. A D gene is named only where the DNA matches it firmly. Clone size appears in some rows only: once, few, many, or a class for an expanded clone.

- | TRBJ1-3 | once | TRBV6-5 | CASIKPGDGNTIYF | TGTGCCAGCATAAAACCAGGGGATGGAAACACCATATATTTT
- | TRBJ2-5 | - | TRBV5-1 | CASSFNPPGSGQETQYF | TGCGCCAGCAGCTTTAATCCCCCCGGGTCAGGGCAAGAGACCCAGTACTTC
TRBD1 | TRBJ1-2 | - | TRBV7-3 | CASSLTGQDRDGYTF | TGTGCCAGCAGCTTAACCGGACAGGATAGGGATGGCTACACCTTC
- | TRBJ2-7 | - | TRBV6-5 | CASSYSGRAYEQYF | TGTGCCAGCAGTTACTCCGGTCGGGCCTACGAGCAGTACTTC
- | TRBJ2-5 | - | TRBV5-4 | CASSLGTVETQYF | TGTGCCAGCAGCTTGGGGACAGTAGAGACCCAGTACTTC
TRBD1 | TRBJ1-2 | - | TRBV27 | CASTRDRRANYGYTF | TGTGCCAGCACTCGGGACAGGAGGGCTAACTATGGCTACACCTTC
- | TRBJ1-1 | - | TRBV6-1 | CASSERGGAEAFF | TGTGCCAGCAGTGAACGGGGGGGGGCTGAAGCTTTCTTT
- | TRBJ1-2 | - | TRBV6-1 | CASSPSGGGYTF | TGTGCCAGCAGTCCATCGGGGGGCGGCTACACCTTC
TRBD2 | TRBJ2-2 | - | TRBV7-3 | CASSLTSGGNTGELFF | TGTGCCAGCAGCTTAACCTCGGGGGGGAACACCGGGGAGCTGTTTTTT
- | TRBJ1-1 | once | TRBV18 | CASSRQESSTEAFF | TGTGCCAGCTCTCGACAGGAATCGAGCACTGAAGCTTTCTTT
- | TRBJ1-3 | - | TRBV9 | CASSVAQGSGNTIYF | TGTGCCAGCAGCGTAGCCCAGGGCTCTGGAAACACCATATATTTT
TRBD2 | TRBJ2-1 | - | TRBV7-3 | CASSGTKSSYNEQFF | TGTGCCAGCAGCGGGACTAAAAGCTCCTACAATGAGCAGTTCTTC
TRBD1 | TRBJ2-7 | - | TRBV25-1 | CASSEWGQGYYEQYF | TGTGCCAGCAGTGAATGGGGACAGGGCTACTACGAGCAGTACTTC
- | TRBJ2-1 | - | TRBV14 | CASSQDARGSPFF | TGTGCCAGCAGCCAAGATGCGCGGGGAAGCCCGTTCTTC
TRBD1 | TRBJ1-1 | - | TRBV6-6 | CASSQGQGGTEAFF | TGTGCCAGCAGTCAAGGACAGGGTGGCACTGAAGCTTTCTTT
- | TRBJ1-5 | - | TRBV6-1 | CASSEAAGGNQPQHF | TGTGCCAGCAGTGAAGCGGCGGGGGGCAATCAGCCCCAGCATTTT
TRBD1 | TRBJ1-3 | - | TRBV19 | CASSAGQTGNTIYF | TGTGCCAGTAGTGCGGGACAGACGGGAAACACCATATATTTT